The next 5 T cell receptor beta chains were all read from a single sample in a study of cytomegalovirus exposure and HLA in healthy donors. Researchers ran the PCR with 60 Vbeta and 13 Jbeta primers. The protocol was immunoSEQ multiplex PCR, while the TCRdb copy is restricted to in-frame clones and leaves out a portion. This table holds about 93,000 clones, 82% found once. The sample taken for sequencing was PBMCs. These receptors all come from a man aged 45-65 years in good health and CMV-seronegative.

The chain couples TRBV28 to TRBJ2-1, with 8 bases lining up with TRBD2. Germline lookup yields CDR1 MDHEN and CDR2 SYDVKM. The CDR3 is made up of 16 amino acids. Losses at the gene ends were 1 base for V and 8 bases for J; bases not matched to a gene: 10. Here the CDR3 DNA reads TGTGCCAGCAGTTTATTTGGACTAGCTGTGGGGGATGAGCAGTTCTTC. Protein sequence: CASSLFGLAVGDEQFF. Based on the CDR3 plus reference TRBV28 and TRBJ2-1, the full variable domain is DVKVTQSSRYLVKRTGEKVFLECVQDMDHENMFWYRQDPGLGLRLIYFSYDVKMKEKGDIPEGYSVSREKKERFSLILESASTNQTSMYLCASSLFGLAVGDEQFFGPGTRLTVL.

The rearrangement joins TRBV7-2 to TRBJ2-7; 14 positions match TRBD2. V was pared by 3 bases and J by 2 bases, with 6 bases of the junction left unmatched. CDR3 size: 17 residues. Germline V lookup: CDR1 SGHTA, CDR2 FQGNSA. In DNA, the CDR3 is TGTGCCAGCAGCTTTACCGGGACTAGCGGGAGCCCCTACGAGCAGTACTTC. Its translation: CASSFTGTSGSPYEQYF.

The rearrangement links TRBV28 to TRBJ2-3, with TRBD2 matching over 13 bases. CDR3 length: 17 amino acids. The germline V gene encodes CDR1 MDHEN and CDR2 SYDVKM. V trimming: 5 bases; J trimming: 2 bases; junction bases outside the gene matches: 7. The CDR3 loop reads CASSTPGTSGDTDTQYF. As DNA, the CDR3 is TGTGCCAGCAGTACCCCCGGGACTAGCGGGGACACAGATACGCAGTATTTT.

This sequence joins TRBV7-6 and TRBJ2-1; D possibly corresponds to TRBD2 (6 bases). The CDR3 spans 16 residues. The germline V gene has CDR1 SGHVS and CDR2 FNYEAQ. Trimming cost V 5 bases and J 6 bases, with 20 bases left between them. The CDR3 DNA reads as TGTGCCAGCAGCCCCCGGGGACTTAGTGACGGCAATGAGCAGTTCTTC. Translated: CASSPRGLSDGNEQFF.

This clone was seen more than once but under ten times. The CDR3 here is CASSSGGTGVYGYTF. In nucleotides, the CDR3 is TGTGCCAGCAGCTCCGGTGGGACAGGTGTTTATGGCTACACCTTC. The chain joins TRBV5-5 to TRBJ1-2; 8 positions agree with TRBD1. V lost 3 bases and J lost 5; bases outside the gene matches: 9. Germline V lookup: CDR1 SGHKS, CDR2 YYEKEE (reference sequence). CDR3 length: 15 amino acids.